Listed here are 12 T cell receptor beta chains from one sample, sequenced in a study of technical replicates of blood from a few donors. Generated by immunoSEQ multiplex PCR, the TCRdb table keeps only in-frame clones and is missing some. The sample lists about 59,000 clones, just under 95% occurring once. Sample: PBMCs. The receptor set was obtained from a human donor in good health. Some clones in this sample may be carry-over from other donors' samples.

For the CDR3, the DNA is TGTGCCAGCAGCCTAGGCGTCCTAGCGGGGGTGGTGGGGAATGAGCAGTTCTTC. It encodes CASSLGVLAGVVGNEQFF. The V call is TRBV7-9, the J call TRBJ2-1, with 10 bases that match TRBD2. The CDR3 totals 18 residues. Germline CDR1 and CDR2: SEHNR and FQNEAQ (reference sequence). J was trimmed by 7 bases and V by 5 bases; bases with no gene match: 17. The whole variable domain, filled in from reference TRBV7-9 and TRBJ2-1, reads DTGVSQNPRHKITKRGQNVTFRCDPISEHNRLYWYRQTLGQGPEFLTYFQNEAQLEKSRLLSDRFSAERPKGSFSTLEIQRTEQGDSAMYLCASSLGVLAGVVGNEQFFGPGTRLTVL.

V is TRBV5-1 and J is TRBJ2-1; 9 bases align to TRBD2. The V and J ends lost 1 base and 0 bases, in that order; junction bases with no gene match: 5. CDR1 SGHRS and CDR2 YFSETQ come from the germline V gene. The CDR3 is 17 amino acids. Here the CDR3 reads CASSLNLAGSSYNEQFF. The DNA of the CDR3 is TGCGCCAGCAGCTTGAACCTAGCGGGGAGCTCCTACAATGAGCAGTTCTTC.

J is TRBJ2-1 and V is TRBV5-1; possibly TRBD2 for D (6 bases). Trimming pared 0 bases from V and 7 bases from J, leaving 11 bases between. The CDR3 has 14 amino acids. The germline gives CDR1 SGHRS, CDR2 YFSETQ. CDR3 loop: CASSLELAANEQFF. CDR3 DNA sequence: TGCGCCAGCAGCTTGGAATTAGCGGCGAATGAGCAGTTCTTC.

This CDR3 reads CASSRGESNNEQFF. Written as DNA, the CDR3 is TGTGCCAGCAGCCGGGGGGAGAGCAACAATGAGCAGTTCTTC. The rearrangement links TRBV27 to TRBJ2-1; 7 nucleotides agree with TRBD2. Germline V CDR1 and CDR2: MNHEY, SMNVEV (reference sequence). The CDR3 consists of 14 residues. V was clipped by 6 bases and J by 5 bases; unmatched bases: 7.

The chain couples TRBV27 to TRBJ2-7; TRBD2 aligns across 7 bases. Germline-derived CDR1 and CDR2 are MNHEY and SMNVEV (reference sequence). J was trimmed by 2 bases and V by 5 bases; bases with no gene match: 6. The CDR3 contains 14 residues. CDR3 coding DNA: TGTGCCAGCAGTCCCGTGGGAGGGCCCTACGAGCAGTACTTC. This encodes CASSPVGGPYEQYF.

This chain links TRBV30 with TRBJ2-7, with D perhaps matching TRBD2 (5 bases). Between the trimmed V and J ends, which lost 2 bases and 3 bases, there was a span of 11 bases. There are 13 residues in the CDR3. From germline, CDR1 is GTSNPN and CDR2 SVGIG (reference sequence). In nucleotides, the CDR3 is TGTGCCTGGAGTTCGGGGTCGATCTACGAGCAGTACTTC. Protein: CAWSSGSIYEQYF.

The genes are TRBV5-3 and TRBJ2-7; D not resolved. TRBV5-3 is recorded as an ORF, its role being uncertain. Trimming took 0 bases from V and 6 from J, leaving 4 bases between them. CDR3 length equals 11 residues. CDR3 in DNA: TGTGCCAGAAGCTTGGCCCGCGAGCAGTACTTC. It encodes CARSLAREQYF.

The chain employs TRBV4-1 and TRBJ1-4, with D possibly being TRBD1 (5 bases). The length of the CDR3 is 19 residues. V lost 0 bases, J lost 0 bases, and 17 bases lay in between. Per the germline V gene, CDR1 is MGHRA and CDR2 is YSYEKL. CDR3 DNA sequence: TGCGCCAGCAGCCAAGATTCACAGGACCCCGTTGCAACTAATGAAAAACTGTTTTTT. Amino acid sequence: CASSQDSQDPVATNEKLFF.

The chain employs TRBV28 and TRBJ2-7; maybe TRBD1 (5 bases). CDR1 is MDHEN, CDR2 SYDVKM, per germline. This CDR3 has 16 amino acids. V dropped 3 bases and J dropped 1 base, with 16 bases sitting between them. CDR3 amino acids: CASSLGHSGPSYEQYF. In DNA form, the CDR3 reads TGTGCCAGCAGTTTGGGGCACTCGGGCCCATCCTACGAGCAGTACTTC.

V and J are TRBV5-6 and TRBJ2-7; D is perhaps TRBD2 (6 bases). The germline V gene has CDR1 SGHDT and CDR2 YYEEEE. V was clipped by 0 bases and J by 5 bases, with 12 bases between them. This CDR3 comprises 14 residues. CDR3 residues: CASSLGFGSNEQYF. CDR3 in DNA: TGTGCCAGCAGCTTGGGGTTCGGGAGTAACGAGCAGTACTTC.

The chain uses TRBV7-6 and TRBJ1-4; D is perhaps TRBD1 (5 bases). There are 17 residues in the CDR3. CDR1 is SGHVS and CDR2 is FNYEAQ in the germline V gene. V was cut by 4 bases and J by 0 bases, with 15 bases left in between. This CDR3 is CASSSPGRGATNEKLFF. CDR3 in DNA: TGTGCCAGCAGCTCCCCCGGGAGGGGAGCAACTAATGAAAAACTGTTTTTT.

This clone was seen once. The chain combines TRBV5-1 with TRBJ2-2; a possible D gene is TRBD2 (5 bases). With 0 bases removed from V and 4 bases from J, the gap between germline ends came to 13 bases. Germline V CDR1 and CDR2: SGHRS, YFSETQ. CDR3 length equals 16 residues. CDR3 sequence: CASSLEGSSSTGELFF. The CDR3, as DNA: TGCGCCAGCAGCTTGGAAGGGTCTAGCAGCACCGGGGAGCTGTTTTTT. The full variable domain, rest sourced from reference TRBV5-1 and TRBJ2-2, is KAGVTQTPRYLIKTRGQQVTLSCSPISGHRSVSWYQQTPGQGLQFLFEYFSETQRNKGNFPGRFSGRQFSNSRSEMNVSTLELGDSALYLCASSLEGSSSTGELFFGEGSRLTVL.